The 27 T cell receptor beta chains below were found in one sample sequenced in a study of T cells of healthy individuals. MiXCR, applied by TCRdb to the 5' RACE reads, yields one record per CDR3 protein. The data contain about 100,000 distinct CDR3 sequences, roughly 18% of them singletons. The receptor set was obtained from a human donor in good health.

The chain combines TRBV28 with TRBJ2-2; D is uncertain. Germline CDR1 and CDR2: MDHEN and SYDVKM. This CDR3 is 15 amino acids long. Trimming cost V 2 bases and J 6 bases, with 13 bases left between them. CDR3 sequence (DNA): TGTGCCAGCAGTTTAAGCCAAGGTCGGCCCGGGGAGCTGTTTTTT. Amino acid sequence: CASSLSQGRPGELFF.

At least ten counts were recorded for this clonotype. This chain joins TRBV27 and TRBJ1-5, with TRBD1 identical over 7 bases. This CDR3 is 15 amino acids long. Germline V gene sequence: CDR1 MNHEY, CDR2 SMNVEV (reference sequence). Trimming at V came to 2 bases and at J to 4 bases, leaving 5 bases not matched to a gene. This CDR3 is CASSLRTGSNQPQHF. The CDR3, as DNA: TGTGCCAGCAGTTTACGGACAGGCTCAAATCAGCCCCAGCATTTT.

At least ten counts were recorded for this clonotype. The chain uses TRBV20-1 and TRBJ2-1; TRBD2 aligns across 10 bases. CDR3 length equals 14 residues. Trimming removed 2 bases from V and 7 bases from J; junction bases left unmatched: 5. Germline assignment: CDR1 DFQATT and CDR2 SNEGSKA (reference sequence). Here the CDR3 reads CSARRASGSNEQFF. Here the CDR3 DNA reads TGCAGTGCTAGAAGGGCTAGCGGGAGTAATGAGCAGTTCTTC.

At least ten counts were recorded for this clonotype. The chain employs TRBV6-2 or TRBV6-3 and TRBJ2-7; D possibly corresponds to TRBD1 (7 bases). Germline V lookup: CDR1 MNHEY, CDR2 SVGEGT. The CDR3 spans 14 residues. Trimming took 0 bases from V and 5 from J, leaving 11 bases between them. The CDR3 nucleotides read TGTGCCAGCAGTTACTCGGAGGGGGCCGACGAGCAGTACTTC. Protein: CASSYSEGADEQYF.

The chain couples TRBV7-9 to TRBJ2-7, with a tentative D call TRBD2 (5 bases). The CDR3 loop spans 16 amino acids. Germline-derived CDR1 and CDR2 are SEHNR and FQNEAQ (reference sequence). The germline V and J ends were trimmed by 1 base and 1 base, with 14 bases remaining between them. CDR3 DNA: TGTGCCAGCAGCTTAGTTTCAGGACTCCATTCCTACGAGCAGTACTTC. Protein sequence: CASSLVSGLHSYEQYF.

The chain carries TRBV11-1 and TRBJ2-7; tentative D call: TRBD1 (7 bases). CDR1 and CDR2 (germline): SGHAT, FQDESV (reference sequence). V dropped 6 bases and J dropped 6 bases, with 12 bases sitting between them. The CDR3 is 12 amino acids. The CDR3 sequence is CASSPGGSEQYF. CDR3 nucleotide sequence: TGTGCCAGCAGTCCAGGGGGGTCCGAGCAGTACTTC.

Only a few counts were recorded for this clonotype. V gene TRBV5-1 combines with J gene TRBJ1-1; D remains unclear. Per the germline V gene, CDR1 is SGHRS and CDR2 is YFSETQ. CDR3 size: 14 residues. V lost 3 bases to trimming and J lost 1 base, with 10 bases between them. In nucleotides, the CDR3 is TGCGCCAGCAGCTCGTCTCAGACGAACACTGAAGCTTTCTTT. Its translation is CASSSSQTNTEAFF.

The rearrangement links TRBV20-1 to TRBJ1-2; 10 bases are shared with TRBD1. V shed 5 bases and J 2 bases; nucleotides not matched to a gene: 2. The CDR3 loop spans 13 amino acids. CDR1 DFQATT and CDR2 SNEGSKA come from the germline V gene (reference sequence). The CDR3 DNA is TGCAGTGCTTGGGACAGGGGAAACTATGGCTACACCTTC. It encodes CSAWDRGNYGYTF.

The V gene is TRBV9, the J gene TRBJ1-2, with TRBD1 identical over 8 bases. CDR1 SGDLS and CDR2 YYNGEE come from the germline V gene. The CDR3 consists of 16 residues. The J segment lost 4 bases and the V segment lost 0 bases, leaving 8 bases of the junction unmatched. CDR3 nucleotide sequence: TGTGCCAGCAGCGTAGACTTGACAGGGGACGGCTATGGCTACACCTTC. Protein: CASSVDLTGDGYGYTF.

There are a few counts of this clonotype. The V gene is TRBV6-5, the J gene TRBJ2-7; a possible D gene is TRBD1 (5 bases). Looked up from germline, CDR1 is MNHEY and CDR2 is SVGAGI. The CDR3 totals 15 residues. The ends were cut back, 2 bases at V and 4 bases at J, with 15 bases in the middle. CDR3 loop: CASSYAAGKGYEQYF. The CDR3 DNA sequence: TGTGCCAGCAGTTACGCGGCAGGGAAGGGATACGAGCAGTACTTC.

This clonotype has only a few counts. V and J are TRBV5-4 and TRBJ2-1, with TRBD2 matching 10 bases. CDR1 is SGHNT, CDR2 YYREEE, per germline (reference sequence). With 3 bases clipped from V and 4 bases from J, the junction kept 7 bases outside the gene matches. CDR3 length: 16 amino acids. The CDR3 coding sequence is TGTGCCAGCAGCTCGAAACTAGCGGGGCCATACAATGAGCAGTTCTTC. It encodes CASSSKLAGPYNEQFF.

This clonotype was recorded a few times. The V call is TRBV20-1, the J call TRBJ2-7, with 7 positions matching TRBD2. Germline V lookup: CDR1 DFQATT, CDR2 SNEGSKA (reference sequence). CDR3 length: 15 amino acids. Trimming took 6 bases from V and 4 from J; bases not matched to a gene: 15. The CDR3 sequence is CSAILPQRDLYEQYF. DNA of the CDR3: TGCAGTGCAATCCTACCCCAGCGGGACCTATACGAGCAGTACTTC.

This rearrangement joins TRBV5-1 to TRBJ1-4; TRBD1 is a possible D gene (5 bases). V gave up 4 bases and J gave up 4 bases, with 14 bases separating them. Germline CDR1 SGHRS, CDR2 YFSETQ. The CDR3 runs to 15 residues. The CDR3 DNA is TGCGCCAGCAGCAGCGCCGGGACTTATAATGAAAAACTGTTTTTT. Encoded protein: CASSSAGTYNEKLFF. Full variable domain (remainder filled in from reference TRBV5-1 and TRBJ1-4): KAGVTQTPRYLIKTRGQQVTLSCSPISGHRSVSWYQQTPGQGLQFLFEYFSETQRNKGNFPGRFSGRQFSNSRSEMNVSTLELGDSALYLCASSSAGTYNEKLFFGSGTQLSVL.

The chain recombines TRBV24-1 with TRBJ2-7; no definite D call. Germline CDR1 and CDR2: KGHDR and SFDVKD. V lost 4 bases to trimming and J lost 2 bases, with 20 bases between them. The CDR3 covers 17 residues. CDR3 in DNA: TGTGCCACCAGTGACGTCCCCCCATGGCCTACACCCTACGAGCAGTACTTC. This sequence encodes CATSDVPPWPTPYEQYF.

This chain joins TRBV6-4 and TRBJ2-1; D gene unclear. The germline V and J ends were trimmed by 3 bases and 8 bases, with 11 bases remaining between them. The CDR3 is 13 amino acids. The germline CDR1 and CDR2 sequences are MRHNA and SNTAGT. CDR3 protein: CASSEKTTDEQFF. DNA of the CDR3: TGTGCCAGCAGTGAAAAAACCACAGATGAGCAGTTCTTC.

This clonotype has just a few counts. V and J are TRBV20-1 and TRBJ1-3; D may be TRBD1 (5 bases). CDR1 DFQATT and CDR2 SNEGSKA come from the germline V gene (reference sequence). The V and J ends lost 2 bases and 2 bases respectively, with 7 bases between them. The CDR3 spans 13 residues. The chain's CDR3 is CSARQGAGNTIYF. CDR3 in DNA: TGCAGTGCTAGACAGGGAGCTGGAAACACCATATATTTT.

In regard to this clonotype: A read error is possible here, since a much larger clone lies one base away. This chain connects TRBV7-7 to TRBJ2-2; D uncertain. CDR1 SSHAT and CDR2 FNYEAQ come from the germline V gene (reference sequence). CDR3 length: 16 amino acids. The DNA of the CDR3 is TGTGCTAGCAGCTTAACCACGGCAGGGAACACCGGGGAGCTGTTTTTT. It is translated as CASSLTTAGNTGELFF.

This clonotype has ten or more counts. The chain recombines TRBV20-1 with TRBJ2-1; 14 bases line up with TRBD2. This CDR3 is built from 17 residues. J gave up 1 base and V 5 bases, and 7 bases lay outside the gene matches. Germline V gives CDR1 DFQATT, CDR2 SNEGSKA (reference sequence). The CDR3 DNA follows: TGCAGTGCTCTCGGGACTAGCGGGAGTTGGTCCTACAATGAGCAGTTCTTC. Translation: CSALGTSGSWSYNEQFF.

This rearrangement joins TRBV19 to TRBJ1-1; possible D gene TRBD1, 6 bases. The CDR3 extends over 17 amino acids. The germline V gene encodes CDR1 LNHDA and CDR2 SQIVND (reference sequence). The V gene lost 5 bases and the J gene lost 1 base, with 20 bases spanning the gap. CDR3 sequence: CASSLQQGSVTNTEAFF. CDR3 nucleotides: TGTGCCAGTAGTCTCCAACAGGGAAGCGTTACGAACACTGAAGCTTTCTTT.

This clonotype has ten or more counts. V usage is TRBV20-1 and J usage is TRBJ2-7, with 10 bases identical to TRBD1. CDR3 length: 14 residues. Per the germline V gene, CDR1 is DFQATT and CDR2 is SNEGSKA (reference sequence). The V and J ends lost 3 bases and 6 bases, in that order; junction bases with no gene match: 8. Here the CDR3 DNA reads TGCAGTGCTAGGGGCGGACAGGGGGTGAGCGAGCAGTACTTC. This encodes CSARGGQGVSEQYF.

J is TRBJ2-7 and V is TRBV11-2, with D perhaps TRBD1 or TRBD2 (5 bases each). CDR3 length: 15 residues. The germline V gene encodes CDR1 SGHAT and CDR2 FQNNGV. V lost 7 bases and J 6 bases, leaving 22 bases between the germline ends. The CDR3 region is CASIPFSGPWGEQYF. CDR3 coding DNA: TGTGCCAGCATCCCTTTTTCGGGACCCTGGGGCGAGCAGTACTTC.

This clonotype was seen only a few times. The V call is TRBV7-2, the J call TRBJ2-7; 8 nucleotides match TRBD2. The CDR3 has 16 amino acids. CDR1 is SGHTA and CDR2 is FQGNSA in the germline V gene. Trimming cost V 1 base and J 0 bases; bases outside gene matches: 5. CDR3 residues: CASSLDAGGSSYEQYF. CDR3 sequence (DNA): TGTGCCAGCAGCTTAGACGCGGGGGGTAGCTCCTACGAGCAGTACTTC.

This clonotype was picked up many times. V is TRBV7-8 and J is TRBJ2-2; 7 nucleotides agree with TRBD2. V shed 2 bases and J 4 bases; nucleotides not matched to a gene: 1. This CDR3 has 14 residues. Germline values: CDR1 SGHVS, CDR2 FQNEAQ. The CDR3 nucleotides read TGTGCCAGCAGCTTACGCGGGGGCACCGGGGAGCTGTTTTTT. It yields the protein CASSLRGGTGELFF.

This clonotype has more than one count but fewer than ten. The chain recombines TRBV28 with TRBJ1-2; 9 bases map to TRBD1. After removal of 4 bases from V and 4 bases from J, the junction contained 10 bases not matched to a gene. This CDR3 has 16 amino acids. Germline V gene sequence: CDR1 MDHEN, CDR2 SYDVKM. The CDR3 region is CASSWGQGGGGYGYTF. CDR3 nucleotides: TGTGCCAGCAGTTGGGGACAGGGAGGAGGGGGCTATGGCTACACCTTC.

This chain uses TRBV4-2 with TRBJ2-7; 8 nucleotides align to TRBD1. In germline, CDR1 is LGHNA, CDR2 YNFKEQ. V shed 4 bases, J shed 7 bases, and the junction held 18 bases outside the gene matches. The CDR3 loop spans 17 amino acids. The CDR3 here is CASSPHTPGQGVGEQYF. CDR3 bases: TGTGCCAGCAGCCCGCACACGCCCGGACAGGGAGTTGGGGAGCAGTACTTC.

This clonotype came up a few times. CDR3 sequence: CASIRAVSYEQYF. CDR3 nucleotides: TGTGCCAGCATTAGAGCTGTTAGTTACGAGCAGTACTTC. This chain links TRBV2 with TRBJ2-7, with D uncertain. The germline CDR1 and CDR2 sequences are SNHLY and FYNNEI. The ends were cut back, 7 bases at V and 4 bases at J, with 14 bases in the middle. This CDR3 has 13 residues.

This clonotype was seen many times. The rearrangement links TRBV20-1 to TRBJ2-5, with 11 bases fitting TRBD2. The CDR3 consists of 14 residues. Germline V lookup: CDR1 DFQATT, CDR2 SNEGSKA (reference sequence). Unmatched junction bases numbered 10, after V lost 6 bases and J lost 7 bases. The CDR3 loop reads CSATGLAETGTQYF. CDR3 nucleotide sequence: TGCAGTGCAACGGGACTAGCGGAGACCGGGACCCAGTACTTC.